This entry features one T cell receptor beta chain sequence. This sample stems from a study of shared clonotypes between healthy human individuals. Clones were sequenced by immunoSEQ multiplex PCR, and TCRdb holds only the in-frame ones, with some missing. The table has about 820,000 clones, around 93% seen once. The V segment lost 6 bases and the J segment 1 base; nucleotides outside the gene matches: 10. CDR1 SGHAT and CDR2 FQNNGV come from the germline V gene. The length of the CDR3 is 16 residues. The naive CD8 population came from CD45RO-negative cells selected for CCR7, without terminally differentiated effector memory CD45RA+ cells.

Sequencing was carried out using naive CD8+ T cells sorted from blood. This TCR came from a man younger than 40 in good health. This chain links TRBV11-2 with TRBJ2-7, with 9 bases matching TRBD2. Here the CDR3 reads CASSSIVAGESYEQYF. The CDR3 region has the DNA TGTGCCAGCAGTTCTATAGTAGCGGGAGAGTCCTACGAGCAGTACTTC.